The clone carrying this T cell receptor beta chain was recorded many times. Its antigen is unknown. This sample was taken from a study of CD8 T cells in ankylosing spondylitis. Whole-study results and caveats: Seemingly distinctive of ankylosing spondylitis blood was a TCR beta motif formed by eight highly homologous variants.

The CDR3 runs to 13 residues. Trimming left V 3 bases short and J 4 bases short, with 10 bases between. The V gene's germline CDR1 is DFQATT and CDR2 SNEGSKA (reference sequence). Making use of molecular barcodes, quantitative 5'-RACE generated TCR beta libraries. TCRdb re-analysed the 5' RACE reads in MiXCR, keeping a single row per CDR3 protein. Among more than 500,000 distinct CDR3 sequences listed, less than 6% were seen once. The sample was blood, either unsorted or a sorted T cell fraction (not recorded which). The chain couples TRBV20-1 to TRBJ1-5, with D unresolved. The clonotype originates from a male donor with ankylosing spondylitis. The CDR3 spells CSARLPWNQPQHF. In DNA form, the CDR3 reads TGCAGTGCTAGGCTCCCTTGGAATCAGCCCCAGCATTTT.